The 24 T cell receptor beta chains given below trace back to one sample, sequenced in a study of PD-L1 blockade in urothelial cancer. Using immunoSEQ multiplex PCR, the repertoire was profiled, and TCRdb retains in-frame clones only, with some absent. The data show roughly 40,000 clones, with 91% seen just once and about 11% held by the top ten. Sample time point: pretreatment peripheral blood. This material consisted of PBMCs, taken around atezolizumab (anti-PD-L1) treatment. These receptors were obtained from a woman in her sixties or seventies with urothelial cancer.

The chain carries TRBV6-1 and TRBJ2-6; TRBD2 matches at 12 bases. The CDR3 is 17 amino acids. J was trimmed by 4 bases and V by 4 bases; bases with no gene match: 5. The germline V gene has CDR1 MNHNS and CDR2 SASEGT. As DNA, the CDR3 is TGTGCCAGCAGTGGGACTAGCGGGGCTTTGGGGGCCAACGTCCTGACTTTC. Its protein is CASSGTSGALGANVLTF.

The CDR3 coding sequence is TGTGCCAGCAGTTTGGGACAGGGGGCATGGAACACTGAAGCTTTCTTT. Protein product: CASSLGQGAWNTEAFF. J is TRBJ1-1 and V is TRBV6-5, with TRBD1 matching over 12 bases. From germline, CDR1 is MNHEY and CDR2 SVGAGI. Trimming at V came to 4 bases and at J to 1 base, leaving 4 bases not matched to a gene. The CDR3 sequence is 16 residues long.

Comment on this clone: Other DNA sequences in the same sample also yield this CDR3. V is TRBV6-5 and J is TRBJ2-7; 12 positions agree with TRBD2. J was trimmed by 2 bases and V by 0 bases; bases with no gene match: 2. The germline CDR1 and CDR2 sequences are MNHEY and SVGAGI. The CDR3 has 16 residues. This CDR3 is CASSYSGTSGPYEQYF. DNA of the CDR3: TGTGCCAGCAGTTACTCGGGGACTAGCGGGCCCTACGAGCAGTACTTC.

This clone was detected only once. V usage is TRBV12-5 and J usage is TRBJ2-7; the match to TRBD1 covers 7 bases. The CDR3 is made up of 16 amino acids. J was trimmed by 5 bases and V by 1 base; bases with no gene match: 11. Germline V CDR1 and CDR2: LGHNT, FRNRAP. In DNA form, the CDR3 reads TGTGCTAGTGGTTTGGCCACAGGGGTCGCGATCGACGAGCAGTACTTC. Protein product: CASGLATGVAIDEQYF. Full variable domain (remainder filled in from reference TRBV12-5 and TRBJ2-7): DARVTQTPRHKVTEMGQEVTMRCQPILGHNTVFWYRQTMMQGLELLAYFRNRAPLDDSGMPKDRFSAEMPDATLATLKIQPSEPRDSAVYFCASGLATGVAIDEQYFGPGTRLTVT.

The V and J genes are TRBV9 and TRBJ2-2; 10 bases align to TRBD2. The CDR3 extends over 17 amino acids. V gave up 5 bases and J gave up 1 base; unmatched junction bases: 8. The V gene's germline CDR1 is SGDLS and CDR2 YYNGEE. The CDR3 spells CASRGGASGGNTGELFF. CDR3 sequence (DNA): TGTGCCAGCAGGGGAGGAGCTAGCGGGGGGAACACCGGGGAGCTGTTTTTT.

This chain joins TRBV9 and TRBJ1-1, with D unclear. The CDR3 length is 14 residues. The germline gives CDR1 SGDLS, CDR2 YYNGEE. The V end was cut by 0 bases, the J end by 1 base, with 7 bases between. The CDR3 sequence: CASSVGASNTEAFF. CDR3 in DNA: TGTGCCAGCAGCGTAGGGGCATCGAACACTGAAGCTTTCTTT.

J is TRBJ2-3 and V is TRBV4-1; TRBD1 is a possible D gene (6 bases). Germline V CDR1 and CDR2: MGHRA, YSYEKL. Trimming took off 3 bases at V and 6 bases at J, with 19 bases between the two ends. The length of the CDR3 is 16 residues. CDR3 sequence reads: CASSHENRAQSDTQYF. CDR3 bases: TGCGCCAGCAGCCACGAGAACAGGGCCCAGTCGGATACGCAGTATTTT.

The chain recombines TRBV11-2 with TRBJ1-5; perhaps TRBD1 as D (5 bases). The CDR3 has 15 amino acids. Germline V gene sequence: CDR1 SGHAT, CDR2 FQNNGV. V was cut by 1 base and J by 7 bases, with 14 bases left in between. Here the CDR3 DNA reads TGTGCCAGCAGCTTAGGGCCGGGGGGGGAACAGCCCCAGCATTTT. It is translated as CASSLGPGGEQPQHF.

The CDR3 reads CASKEGTEEQFF. CDR3 DNA: TGTGCCAGTAAAGAAGGGACAGAAGAGCAGTTCTTC. The chain joins TRBV19 to TRBJ2-1; 7 positions agree with TRBD1. The CDR3 contains 12 residues. Trimming cost V 7 bases and J 10 bases; bases outside gene matches: 7. Germline-derived CDR1 and CDR2 are LNHDA and SQIVND (reference sequence). Full variable domain (outside the CDR3, taken from reference TRBV19 and TRBJ2-1): DGGITQSPKYLFRKEGQNVTLSCEQNLNHDAMYWYRQDPGQGLRLIYYSQIVNDFQKGDIAEGYSVSREKKESFPLTVTSAQKNPTAFYLCASKEGTEEQFFGPGTRLTVL.

There are a few counts of this clone. The gene calls are TRBV5-1 and TRBJ2-3; the match to TRBD2 covers 10 bases. V shed 4 bases, J shed 6 bases, and the junction held 8 bases outside the gene matches. CDR3 length: 15 residues. Germline V gene sequence: CDR1 SGHRS, CDR2 YFSETQ. This CDR3 reads CASSGAGGPSDTQYF. As DNA, the CDR3 is TGCGCCAGCAGCGGAGCGGGAGGGCCTAGTGATACGCAGTATTTT.

The rearrangement uses TRBV7-9 and TRBJ2-7; 8 nucleotides align to TRBD1. This CDR3 is 16 amino acids long. V trimming: 0 bases; J trimming: 4 bases; junction bases outside the gene matches: 8. CDR1 and CDR2 from the germline V gene are SEHNR and FQNEAQ (reference sequence). This CDR3 reads CASSLADGQGAYEQYF. The CDR3 DNA reads as TGTGCCAGCAGCTTAGCGGATGGTCAGGGGGCTTACGAGCAGTACTTC. The full variable domain, its missing parts supplied by reference TRBV7-9 and TRBJ2-7, is DTGVSQNPRHKITKRGQNVTFRCDPISEHNRLYWYRQTLGQGPEFLTYFQNEAQLEKSRLLSDRFSAERPKGSFSTLEIQRTEQGDSAMYLCASSLADGQGAYEQYFGPGTRLTVT.

J is TRBJ1-1 and V is TRBV2; the D is unclear. The germline V and J ends were trimmed by 1 base and 1 base, with 7 bases remaining between them. Germline values: CDR1 SNHLY, CDR2 FYNNEI. The length of the CDR3 is 14 residues. The CDR3 region has the DNA TGTGCCAGCAGTGAAGATGTCCGGAACACTGAAGCTTTCTTT. Translation: CASSEDVRNTEAFF.

V usage is TRBV5-1 and J usage is TRBJ2-3; TRBD2 is a possible D gene (6 bases). This CDR3 contains 16 residues. V lost 2 bases, J lost 1 base, and 14 bases lay in between. Germline CDR1 and CDR2: SGHRS and YFSETQ. Here the CDR3 reads CASSFGALAGTDTQYF. The CDR3 DNA is TGCGCCAGCAGCTTTGGAGCCTTAGCGGGCACAGATACGCAGTATTTT.

The chain joins TRBV5-4 to TRBJ2-1, with a weak D call TRBD1 (5 bases). This CDR3 is built from 14 residues. Germline CDR1 and CDR2: SGHNT and YYREEE (reference sequence). With 3 bases removed from V and 9 bases from J, the gap between germline ends came to 16 bases. CDR3 coding DNA: TGTGCCAGCAGCTGGGGCGCGAGTGCTGGTGAGCAGTTCTTC. Translation: CASSWGASAGEQFF.

The rearrangement uses TRBV6-5 and TRBJ1-1; D gene uncertain. This CDR3 is 13 amino acids long. Germline loops: CDR1 MNHEY, CDR2 SVGAGI. V was clipped by 2 bases and J by 1 base, with 5 bases between them. The CDR3 sequence is CASSYAGNTEAFF. The CDR3 DNA is TGTGCCAGCAGTTACGCAGGGAACACTGAAGCTTTCTTT.

The chain employs TRBV29-1 and TRBJ1-5, with TRBD1 matching over 8 bases. J gave up 0 bases and V 6 bases, and 1 base lay outside the gene matches. CDR3 size: 13 residues. CDR1 and CDR2 (germline): SQVTM, ANQGSEA. CDR3 DNA sequence: TGCAGCGTAGGGACAGGTAGCAATCAGCCCCAGCATTTT. As protein: CSVGTGSNQPQHF.

The chain is built from TRBV2 and TRBJ2-2, with 7 nucleotides matching TRBD2. The germline gives CDR1 SNHLY, CDR2 FYNNEI. The J segment lost 3 bases and the V segment lost 2 bases, leaving 9 bases of the junction unmatched. The CDR3 runs 17 residues. The CDR3: CASSESFLAVYTGELFF. The CDR3 coding sequence is TGTGCCAGCAGTGAATCCTTTCTAGCGGTCTACACCGGGGAGCTGTTTTTT.

This chain joins TRBV5-1 and TRBJ2-3, with 7 nucleotides matching TRBD2. The CDR3 extends over 15 amino acids. CDR1 and CDR2 from the germline V gene are SGHRS and YFSETQ. V shed 4 bases and J 0 bases; nucleotides not matched to a gene: 5. In nucleotides, the CDR3 is TGCGCCAGCAGCGCCCGGGACTATAGCACAGATACGCAGTATTTT. Its translation is CASSARDYSTDTQYF.

The chain links TRBV25-1 to TRBJ2-5; 7 bases match TRBD2. J gave up 4 bases and V 1 base, and 6 bases lay outside the gene matches. CDR3 size: 15 residues. Germline CDR1 MGHDK, CDR2 SYGVNS. The CDR3 loop is CASSELAGAIETQYF. In DNA form, the CDR3 reads TGTGCCAGCAGTGAATTGGCGGGAGCCATAGAGACCCAGTACTTC.

This clone has just one count. The CDR3 DNA reads as TGTGCCAGCAGTGACCAGCAGCGAGATACGCAGTATTTT. Amino acids: CASSDQQRDTQYF. V usage is TRBV6-4 and J usage is TRBJ2-3, with unresolved D. Trimming took 2 bases from V and 5 from J, leaving 8 bases between them. Germline CDR1 MRHNA, CDR2 SNTAGT. The CDR3 runs to 13 residues.

This clone was counted a few times. The chain employs TRBV7-9 and TRBJ2-1; weak D call: TRBD2 (6 bases). This CDR3 spans 16 amino acids. The V end lost 5 bases, the J end lost 4 bases, and 18 bases lay between the germline ends. Germline assignment: CDR1 SEHNR and CDR2 FQNEAQ (reference sequence). CDR3 sequence: CASSPAGMSGYNEQFF. The CDR3, as DNA: TGTGCCAGCAGCCCGGCGGGGATGAGCGGTTACAATGAGCAGTTCTTC.

The chain employs TRBV9 and TRBJ2-1; 10 bases line up with TRBD2. The CDR3 loop spans 16 amino acids. V was clipped by 3 bases and J by 3 bases; unmatched bases: 6. Germline loops: CDR1 SGDLS, CDR2 YYNGEE. The CDR3 spells CASSAPRTSGYNEQFF. The CDR3 region has the DNA TGTGCCAGCAGCGCCCCAAGGACTAGCGGCTACAATGAGCAGTTCTTC.

This chain links TRBV14 with TRBJ2-7, with D possibly being TRBD2 (5 bases). This CDR3 has 14 residues. Germline CDR1 is SGHDN and CDR2 is FVKESK. V was pared by 3 bases and J by 3 bases, with 12 bases between. CDR3 nucleotide sequence: TGTGCCAGCAGCCATAGGACTCTTTACTACGAGCAGTACTTC. Residues: CASSHRTLYYEQYF. Full variable domain (rest looked up from reference TRBV14 and TRBJ2-7): EAGVTQFPSHSVIEKGQTVTLRCDPISGHDNLYWYRRVMGKEIKFLLHFVKESKQDESGMPNNRFLAERTGGTYSTLKVQPAELEDSGVYFCASSHRTLYYEQYFGPGTRLTVT.

The V and J genes are TRBV6-5 and TRBJ2-7, with 7 bases that match TRBD1. Trimming cost V 5 bases and J 2 bases; bases outside gene matches: 6. Per the germline V gene, CDR1 is MNHEY and CDR2 is SVGAGI. The CDR3 has 14 amino acids. CDR3 nucleotide sequence: TGTGCCAGCAGTGCTAGTACAGGGGCCTACGAGCAGTACTTC. Its translation: CASSASTGAYEQYF.